The 29 T cell receptor beta chains presented below share a single source sample, sequenced in a study of lymphopenia after photon versus proton radiotherapy. Assay used: immunoSEQ multiplex PCR; TCRdb lists only in-frame clones, some missing. The table has fewer than 35,000 clones, roughly 90% seen once. This specimen consisted of peripheral blood, obtained from a patient treated with photon-based radiotherapy. The receptors derive from a woman aged 50 to 60 with pancreatic cancer.

The gene calls are TRBV28 and TRBJ2-7; 13 nucleotides line up with TRBD2. The V gene end was trimmed by 4 bases and the J gene end by 2 bases; junction bases not matched to a gene: 5. Germline V CDR1 and CDR2: MDHEN, SYDVKM. This CDR3 has 16 residues. Written as DNA, the CDR3 is TGTGCCAGCAGTTCCGGTGGACTAGCGGGAGCCTACGAGCAGTACTTC. It yields the protein CASSSGGLAGAYEQYF. Based on the CDR3 plus reference TRBV28 and TRBJ2-7, the full variable domain is DVKVTQSSRYLVKRTGEKVFLECVQDMDHENMFWYRQDPGLGLRLIYFSYDVKMKEKGDIPEGYSVSREKKERFSLILESASTNQTSMYLCASSSGGLAGAYEQYFGPGTRLTVT.

The V gene is TRBV6-6, the J gene TRBJ1-1, with TRBD1 matching 9 bases. Germline V gene sequence: CDR1 MNHNY, CDR2 SVGAGI (reference sequence). The ends lost 2 bases at V and 5 bases at J; junction bases unmatched: 3. This CDR3 is built from 14 residues. In DNA form, the CDR3 reads TGTGCCAGCAGTTACGACAGGGGGGGAACTGAAGCTTTCTTT. Its protein is CASSYDRGGTEAFF.

V gene TRBV7-9 combines with J gene TRBJ2-7; the D is unclear. V was trimmed by 7 bases and J by 0 bases, leaving 10 bases between them. The CDR3 covers 13 residues. Germline CDR1 SEHNR, CDR2 FQNEAQ (reference sequence). CDR3 sequence (DNA): TGTGCCAGCAAAACACCGAGCTCCTACGAGCAGTACTTC. It specifies CASKTPSSYEQYF. Combining the CDR3 with reference TRBV7-9 and TRBJ2-7 gives the whole variable domain DTGVSQNPRHKITKRGQNVTFRCDPISEHNRLYWYRQTLGQGPEFLTYFQNEAQLEKSRLLSDRFSAERPKGSFSTLEIQRTEQGDSAMYLCASKTPSSYEQYFGPGTRLTVT.

V gene TRBV30 combines with J gene TRBJ2-1, with no clear D. The CDR3 consists of 11 residues. V lost 4 bases, J lost 6 bases, and 7 bases lay in between. The germline CDR1 and CDR2 sequences are GTSNPN and SVGIG (reference sequence). CDR3 amino acids: CAWTAFNEQFF. The DNA for the CDR3 is TGTGCCTGGACAGCTTTCAATGAGCAGTTCTTC.

Comments on this clone: Other DNA sequences of this sample code for an identical CDR3. The rearrangement uses TRBV19 and TRBJ2-7; D may match TRBD1 or TRBD2 (6 bases each). Trimming removed 9 bases at V and 6 bases at J, with 18 bases between. Germline-derived CDR1 and CDR2 are LNHDA and SQIVND (reference sequence). The CDR3 has 13 amino acids. CDR3 nucleotides: TGTGCCAGCGCAACCCTCAGGGGAGGCGAGCAGTACTTC. Translation: CASATLRGGEQYF.

The chain combines TRBV10-3 with TRBJ2-3; a weak D match, TRBD2 (6 bases). Germline CDR1 is ENHRY and CDR2 is SYGVKD. The CDR3 extends over 14 amino acids. The V gene lost 0 bases and the J gene lost 3 bases, with 7 bases spanning the gap. For the CDR3, the DNA is TGTGCCATCAGTGAGTCGCTAGCGACAGATACGCAGTATTTT. This codes for CAISESLATDTQYF.

V and J are TRBV6-6 and TRBJ1-1; D not certain. The CDR3 consists of 14 residues. From germline, CDR1 is MNHNY and CDR2 SVGAGI (reference sequence). Trimming cost V 0 bases and J 4 bases, with 9 bases left between them. The CDR3 reads CASSYSRAGTEAFF. In nucleotides, the CDR3 is TGTGCCAGCAGTTACTCGCGCGCCGGCACTGAAGCTTTCTTT.

The rearrangement joins TRBV4-3 to TRBJ1-1, with D possibly matching TRBD1 (5 bases). V dropped 0 bases and J dropped 5 bases, with 13 bases sitting between them. The germline V gene encodes CDR1 LGHNA and CDR2 YSLEER. CDR3 length: 15 amino acids. The CDR3 nucleotides are TGCGCCAGCAGCCAAGAGACCACCTGGGGGACTGAAGCTTTCTTT. This gives the protein CASSQETTWGTEAFF.

V gene TRBV11-3 combines with J gene TRBJ2-1; D is possibly TRBD1 or TRBD2 (5 bases each). The CDR3 sequence is 13 residues long. Deletions cut 5 bases from V and 10 bases from J, with 15 bases between. Germline V gene data show CDR1 as SGHNT and CDR2 as YENEEA. DNA of the CDR3: TGTGCCAGCAGCCCTGAGGGGCGCAGCGAGCAGTTCTTC. It translates to CASSPEGRSEQFF.

The chain combines TRBV19 with TRBJ2-1, with 8 positions matching TRBD2. CDR1 is LNHDA and CDR2 is SQIVND in the germline V gene (reference sequence). The CDR3 length is 16 residues. V shed 6 bases, J shed 1 base, and the junction held 8 bases outside the gene matches. The CDR3 sequence is CASRAGSGKSYNEQFF. As DNA, the CDR3 is TGTGCCAGTAGGGCAGGTAGCGGGAAGTCCTACAATGAGCAGTTCTTC. The full variable domain, completed using reference TRBV19 and TRBJ2-1, is DGGITQSPKYLFRKEGQNVTLSCEQNLNHDAMYWYRQDPGQGLRLIYYSQIVNDFQKGDIAEGYSVSREKKESFPLTVTSAQKNPTAFYLCASRAGSGKSYNEQFFGPGTRLTVL.

This rearrangement joins TRBV2 to TRBJ2-4; no reliable D call. Trimming removed 2 bases from V and 3 bases from J, with 11 bases in between. Germline CDR1 is SNHLY and CDR2 is FYNNEI. The CDR3 covers 15 residues. The CDR3 loop reads CASSESLVVKNIQYF. CDR3 bases: TGTGCCAGCAGTGAAAGTCTGGTCGTCAAAAACATTCAGTACTTC.

The rearrangement uses TRBV7-2 and TRBJ1-4, with TRBD1 as a possible D gene (5 bases). With 5 bases removed from V and 0 bases from J, the gap between germline ends came to 13 bases. The germline CDR1 and CDR2 sequences are SGHTA and FQGNSA. The CDR3 loop spans 16 amino acids. As DNA, the CDR3 is TGTGCCAGCAGCATAGGGACCAGAGCAACTAATGAAAAACTGTTTTTT. Its translation: CASSIGTRATNEKLFF.

The count of this clone is one. V gene TRBV6-4 combines with J gene TRBJ2-6, with 7 bases that match TRBD1. Germline CDR1 MRHNA, CDR2 SNTAGT. The CDR3 sequence is 18 residues long. Trimming at V came to 3 bases and at J to 2 bases, leaving 10 bases not matched to a gene. The CDR3 coding sequence is TGTGCCAGCAGTGAGACAGGGATGGGTCGACCTGGGGCCAACGTCCTGACTTTC. Protein product: CASSETGMGRPGANVLTF.

This clone was seen just once. The gene calls are TRBV5-4 and TRBJ2-1; 8 positions match TRBD2. The CDR3 runs to 13 residues. From germline, CDR1 is SGHNT and CDR2 YYREEE (reference sequence). With 5 bases clipped from V and 9 bases from J, the junction kept 7 bases outside the gene matches. The CDR3 reads CASSTTSVLEQFF. As DNA, the CDR3 is TGTGCCAGCAGTACGACTAGCGTGCTTGAGCAGTTCTTC.

This chain links TRBV5-1 with TRBJ1-1; TRBD1 is a possible D gene (6 bases). Germline-derived CDR1 and CDR2 are SGHRS and YFSETQ. The CDR3 has 14 amino acids. V dropped 7 bases and J dropped 1 base, with 14 bases sitting between them. In DNA, the CDR3 is TGCGCCAGCCGGGAGCCGGGACAGAACACTGAAGCTTTCTTT. Translated: CASREPGQNTEAFF.

The chain combines TRBV28 with TRBJ2-5, with a tentative D call TRBD2 (6 bases). The end of the DNA fits TRBJ2-7 better, so the J call may be wrong. This CDR3 has 15 amino acids. The V gene's germline CDR1 is MDHEN and CDR2 SYDVKM. The CDR3 DNA sequence: TGTGCCAGCAGTTTATTGGCTAGCGCCAACTACGAGCAGTACTTC. Translation: CASSLLASANYEQYF.

The chain has TRBV6-5 and TRBJ1-4; 9 nucleotides match TRBD1. After removal of 6 bases from V and 7 bases from J, the junction contained 3 bases not matched to a gene. Germline assignment: CDR1 MNHEY and CDR2 SVGAGI. The CDR3 covers 13 residues. The CDR3 loop reads CASRGTGSEKLFF. CDR3 in DNA: TGTGCCAGCAGAGGGACAGGGTCTGAAAAACTGTTTTTT.

The chain employs TRBV5-1 and TRBJ1-1; D is unresolved. The V gene's germline CDR1 is SGHRS and CDR2 YFSETQ. The CDR3 spans 14 residues. Trimming left V 6 bases short and J 5 bases short, with 17 bases between. Here the CDR3 reads CASKKDLRKTEAFF. CDR3 nucleotides: TGCGCCAGCAAAAAGGACCTACGGAAGACTGAAGCTTTCTTT.

The CDR3 sequence is CASSGSSYNEQFF. The CDR3 bases are TGTGCCAGCAGCGGGAGCTCCTACAATGAGCAGTTCTTC. The chain has TRBV6-4 and TRBJ2-1; TRBD2 might be the D (6 bases). Germline loops: CDR1 MRHNA, CDR2 SNTAGT. CDR3 length equals 13 residues. Trimming left V 6 bases short and J 0 bases short, with 6 bases between.

CDR3 sequence: CASSGRQGAAETQYF. Here the CDR3 DNA reads TGTGCCAGCAGTGGCAGACAGGGGGCGGCGGAGACCCAGTACTTC. This chain links TRBV6-8 with TRBJ2-5, with 10 bases lining up with TRBD1. This CDR3 spans 15 amino acids. V was pared by 5 bases and J by 5 bases, with 8 bases of the junction left unmatched. Germline V gene data show CDR1 as MNHGY and CDR2 as SAAAGT.

This chain connects TRBV6-6 to TRBJ2-3; D remains ambiguous. Per the germline V gene, CDR1 is MNHNY and CDR2 is SVGAGI (reference sequence). The ends were cut back, 0 bases at V and 6 bases at J, with 7 bases in the middle. The CDR3 is made up of 13 amino acids. CDR3 nucleotides: TGTGCCAGCAGTTACTCAGTTGCGGATACGCAGTATTTT. It yields the protein CASSYSVADTQYF.

The chain carries TRBV28 and TRBJ1-3, with D tentatively TRBD1 (5 bases). Germline-derived CDR1 and CDR2 are MDHEN and SYDVKM. Deletions cut 2 bases from V and 0 bases from J, with 11 bases between. The CDR3 consists of 16 residues. The CDR3 loop is CASSLPGTISGNTIYF. The CDR3 nucleotides read TGTGCCAGCAGTTTACCGGGGACCATCTCTGGAAACACCATATATTTT.

The rearrangement uses TRBV6-1 and TRBJ1-1; D might be TRBD1 (6 bases). Germline-derived CDR1 and CDR2 are MNHNS and SASEGT. Trimming took off 3 bases at V and 0 bases at J, with 11 bases between the two ends. This CDR3 spans 15 amino acids. CDR3 DNA sequence: TGTGCCAGCAGTGAGAGAGGGGGTTTGAACACTGAAGCTTTCTTT. Translated: CASSERGGLNTEAFF.

The rearrangement uses TRBV5-1 and TRBJ1-1; D is unclear. CDR1 and CDR2 (germline): SGHRS, YFSETQ. V lost 7 bases and J 5 bases, leaving 15 bases between the germline ends. The length of the CDR3 is 13 residues. The CDR3 nucleotides are TGCGCCAGCCGTCGACAAGTCTGGACTGAAGCTTTCTTT. It translates to CASRRQVWTEAFF.

This clone was seen a few times. The chain employs TRBV5-1 and TRBJ1-5; D ambiguous. The germline V and J ends were trimmed by 0 bases and 4 bases, with 8 bases remaining between them. The CDR3 has 14 residues. The germline CDR1 and CDR2 sequences are SGHRS and YFSETQ. This CDR3 reads CASSLDDLNQPQHF. As DNA, the CDR3 is TGCGCCAGCAGCTTGGATGACCTTAATCAGCCCCAGCATTTT.

V usage is TRBV5-1 and J usage is TRBJ2-2; 7 bases are a match to TRBD2. This CDR3 has 15 amino acids. Trimming removed 0 bases from V and 4 bases from J; junction bases left unmatched: 3. Germline V gene lookup returns CDR1 SGHRS and CDR2 YFSETQ. CDR3 coding DNA: TGCGCCAGCAGCTTGGAGGGACTAACCACCGGGGAGCTGTTTTTT. Its translation is CASSLEGLTTGELFF.

This chain links TRBV11-2 with TRBJ1-1, with a weak D call TRBD1 (5 bases). V lost 3 bases, J lost 10 bases, and 18 bases lay in between. The CDR3 spans 14 residues. The germline V gene has CDR1 SGHAT and CDR2 FQNNGV. The CDR3, as DNA: TGTGCCAGCAGCTTCCCAGGGCCCACCCGCGTAGCTTTCTTT. It is translated as CASSFPGPTRVAFF. Together with reference TRBV11-2 and TRBJ1-1, the CDR3 gives the full variable domain: EAGVAQSPRYKIIEKRQSVAFWCNPISGHATLYWYQQILGQGPKLLIQFQNNGVVDDSQLPKDRFSAERLKGVDSTLKIQPAKLEDSAVYLCASSFPGPTRVAFFGQGTRLTVV.

The rearrangement uses TRBV5-4 and TRBJ2-1, with 11 bases that match TRBD2. V lost 4 bases to trimming and J lost 10 bases; unmatched junction nucleotides: 7. Germline CDR1 and CDR2: SGHNT and YYREEE (reference sequence). The CDR3 covers 14 residues. CDR3 residues: CASSHGTSGGEQFF. The DNA of the CDR3 is TGTGCCAGCAGCCACGGGACTAGCGGCGGCGAGCAGTTCTTC.

This clone has a single count. The V gene is TRBV5-6, the J gene TRBJ2-1, with 10 nucleotides matching TRBD2. The germline CDR1 and CDR2 sequences are SGHDT and YYEEEE. After removal of 3 bases from V and 0 bases from J, the junction contained 12 bases not matched to a gene. There are 19 residues in the CDR3. CDR3 loop: CASSSLAGVGPISYNEQFF. The CDR3 region has the DNA TGTGCCAGCAGCTCCCTAGCGGGAGTAGGGCCCATCTCCTACAATGAGCAGTTCTTC. Full variable domain (remainder filled in from reference TRBV5-6 and TRBJ2-1): DAGVTQSPTHLIKTRGQQVTLRCSPKSGHDTVSWYQQALGQGPQFIFQYYEEEERQRGNFPDRFSGHQFPNYSSELNVNALLLGDSALYLCASSSLAGVGPISYNEQFFGPGTRLTVL.